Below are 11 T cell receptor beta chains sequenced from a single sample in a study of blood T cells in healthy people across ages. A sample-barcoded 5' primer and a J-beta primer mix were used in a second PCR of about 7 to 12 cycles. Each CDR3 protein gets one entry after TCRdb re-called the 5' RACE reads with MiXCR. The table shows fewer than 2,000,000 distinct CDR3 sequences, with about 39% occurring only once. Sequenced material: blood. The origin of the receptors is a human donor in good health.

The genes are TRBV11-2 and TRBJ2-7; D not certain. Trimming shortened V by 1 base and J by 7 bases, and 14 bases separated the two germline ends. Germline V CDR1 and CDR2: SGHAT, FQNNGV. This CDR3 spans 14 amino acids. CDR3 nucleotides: TGTGCCAGCAGCTTAGCCCAGTCCTACAATGAGCAGTACTTC. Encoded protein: CASSLAQSYNEQYF.

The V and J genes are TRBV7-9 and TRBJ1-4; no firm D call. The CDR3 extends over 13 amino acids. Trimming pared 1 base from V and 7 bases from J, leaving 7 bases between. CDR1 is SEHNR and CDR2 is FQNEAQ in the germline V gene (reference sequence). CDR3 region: CASSLVPAEKLFF. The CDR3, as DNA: TGTGCCAGCAGCTTAGTGCCCGCTGAAAAACTGTTTTTT.

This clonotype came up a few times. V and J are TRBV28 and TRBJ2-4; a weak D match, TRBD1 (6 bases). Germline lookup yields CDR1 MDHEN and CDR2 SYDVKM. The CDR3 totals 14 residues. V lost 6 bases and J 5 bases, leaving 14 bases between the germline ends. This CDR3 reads CASSSTGYQNIQYF. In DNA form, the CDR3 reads TGTGCCAGCAGCTCCACAGGGTATCAAAACATTCAGTACTTC.

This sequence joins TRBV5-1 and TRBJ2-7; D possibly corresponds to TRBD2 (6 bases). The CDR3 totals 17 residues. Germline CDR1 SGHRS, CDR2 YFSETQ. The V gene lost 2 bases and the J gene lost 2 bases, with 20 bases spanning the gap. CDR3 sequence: CASSFGPSLGGAYEQYF. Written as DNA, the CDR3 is TGCGCCAGCAGCTTTGGGCCAAGCCTCGGAGGGGCCTACGAGCAGTACTTC.

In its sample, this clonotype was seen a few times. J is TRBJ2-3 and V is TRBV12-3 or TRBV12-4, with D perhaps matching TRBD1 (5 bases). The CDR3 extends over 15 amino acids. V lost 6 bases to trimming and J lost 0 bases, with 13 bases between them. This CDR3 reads CASRWTLLSTDTQYF. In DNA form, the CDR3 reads TGTGCCAGCAGGTGGACACTACTAAGCACAGATACGCAGTATTTT.

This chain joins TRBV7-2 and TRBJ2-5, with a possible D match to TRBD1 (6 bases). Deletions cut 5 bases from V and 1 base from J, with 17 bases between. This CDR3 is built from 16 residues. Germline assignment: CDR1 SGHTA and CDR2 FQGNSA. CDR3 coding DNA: TGTGCCAGCAGCCTTAACAGGGTGGGGACCCAAGAGACCCAGTACTTC. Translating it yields CASSLNRVGTQETQYF. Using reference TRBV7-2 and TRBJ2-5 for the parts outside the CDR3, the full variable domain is GAGVSQSPSNKVTEKGKDVELRCDPISGHTALYWYRQSLGQGLEFLIYFQGNSAPDKSGLPSDRFSAERTGGSVSTLTIQRTQQEDSAVYLCASSLNRVGTQETQYFGPGTRLLVL.

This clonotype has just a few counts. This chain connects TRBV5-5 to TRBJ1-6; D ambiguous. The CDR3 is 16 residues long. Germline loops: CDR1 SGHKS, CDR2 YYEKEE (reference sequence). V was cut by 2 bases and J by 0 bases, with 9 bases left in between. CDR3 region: CASSLNSLSYNSPLHF. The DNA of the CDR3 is TGTGCCAGCAGCTTAAACTCCCTCTCCTATAATTCACCCCTCCACTTT.

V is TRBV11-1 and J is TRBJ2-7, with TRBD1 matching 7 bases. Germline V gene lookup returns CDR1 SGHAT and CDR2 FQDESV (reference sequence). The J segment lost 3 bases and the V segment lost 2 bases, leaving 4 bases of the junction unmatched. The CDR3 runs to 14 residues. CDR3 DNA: TGTGCCAGCAGCTTAACACAGGGGATCTACGAGCAGTACTTC. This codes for CASSLTQGIYEQYF. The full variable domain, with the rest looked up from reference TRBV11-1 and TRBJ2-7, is EAEVAQSPRYKITEKSQAVAFWCDPISGHATLYWYRQILGQGPELLVQFQDESVVDDSQLPKDRFSAERLKGVDSTLKIQPAELGDSAMYLCASSLTQGIYEQYFGPGTRLTVT.

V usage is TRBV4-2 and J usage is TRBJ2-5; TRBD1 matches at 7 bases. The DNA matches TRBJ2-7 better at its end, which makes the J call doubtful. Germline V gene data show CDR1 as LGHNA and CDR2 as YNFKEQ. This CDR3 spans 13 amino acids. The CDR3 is CASSRLTGSEQYF. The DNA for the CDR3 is TGTGCCAGCAGCCGACTGACAGGGTCCGAGCAGTACTTC.

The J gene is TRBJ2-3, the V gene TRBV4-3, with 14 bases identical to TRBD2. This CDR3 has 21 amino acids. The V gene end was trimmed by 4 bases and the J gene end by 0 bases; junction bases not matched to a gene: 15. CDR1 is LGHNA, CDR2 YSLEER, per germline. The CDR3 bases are TGCGCCAGCAGCCGCTTAACCGGGACTAGCGGGGGACCCCCTAGCACAGATACGCAGTATTTT. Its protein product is CASSRLTGTSGGPPSTDTQYF.

The CDR3 DNA follows: TGTGCCAGCAGTGAACAAGGCGGGGGGGCCTACGAGCAGTACTTC. This encodes CASSEQGGGAYEQYF. The rearrangement links TRBV6-1 to TRBJ2-5; 9 bases map to TRBD2. The J call could be wrong; TRBJ2-7 is a better fit for the DNA end. The CDR3 has 15 amino acids. Germline CDR1 MNHNS, CDR2 SASEGT.